The rows below give T cell receptor beta chains drawn from one sample of a study of blood T cell repertoires in COVID-19. Profiled with immunoSEQ multiplex PCR; TCRdb holds only in-frame clones, not every one. The table lists 310,000 or so clones, 89% of them singletons. Input material: peripheral blood. The receptor set was obtained from a man between 18 and 35 years old who had recovered from COVID-19. CDR3s include the opening cysteine and the closing phenylalanine or tryptophan. The D gene is left open where the match is weak. The listing skips clone size in some rows; elsewhere it reads once, few, many or a size class.

V: TRBV30; size: NA; J: TRBJ1-1; D: NA; DNA: TGTGCCTGGACTGGGCAGGCCGTTCCCCCTCAAGCTTTCTTT; CDR3: CAWTGQAVPPQAFF
V: TRBV27; size: NA; J: TRBJ2-5; D: NA; DNA: TGTGCCAGCAGCTACAAGGGGAACCAAGCGGGTTGGGTAGAGACCCAGTACTTC; CDR3: CASSYKGNQAGWVETQYF
V: TRBV3-1/TRBV3-2; size: once; J: TRBJ1-1; D: NA; DNA: TGTGCCAGCAGCATACAGGTACTGGGCACTGAAGCTTTCTTT; CDR3: CASSIQVLGTEAFF
V: TRBV19; size: NA; J: TRBJ1-5; D: TRBD1; DNA: TGTGCCAGTAGTATAGAGAGACAGGGGGCCTATAGCAATCAGCCCCAGCATTTT; CDR3: CASSIERQGAYSNQPQHF
V: TRBV12-5; size: NA; J: TRBJ1-1; D: NA; DNA: TGTGCTAGTGGGATCAGTGAGAACACTGAAGCTTTCTTT; CDR3: CASGISENTEAFF
V: TRBV30; size: NA; J: TRBJ2-3; D: NA; DNA: TGTGCCTGGAGTGAAGTAGGGGGGGCGGGAGATACGCAGTATTTT; CDR3: CAWSEVGGAGDTQYF
V: TRBV5-4; size: NA; J: TRBJ2-1; D: NA; DNA: TGTGCCAGCAGCCCGGACAGCAGTAGGACCAATGAGCAGTTCTTC; CDR3: CASSPDSSRTNEQFF
V: TRBV6-5; size: NA; J: TRBJ1-1; D: NA; DNA: TGTGCCAGCAGTTACTCGGGACACCCGAACACTGAAGCTTTCTTT; CDR3: CASSYSGHPNTEAFF
V: TRBV27; size: NA; J: TRBJ2-7; D: NA; DNA: TGTGCCAGCAGTTTATCACAGGGTGGCGAGCAGTACTTC; CDR3: CASSLSQGGEQYF
V: TRBV4-1; size: NA; J: TRBJ2-1; D: TRBD2; DNA: TGCGCCAGCAGCCAAGAAACGGGACTAGCGGGAGTGGTTGAGCAGTTCTTC; CDR3: CASSQETGLAGVVEQFF
V: TRBV6-5; size: NA; J: TRBJ2-2; D: NA; DNA: TGTGCCAGCAGTTACACGGGCACCGGGGAGCTGTTTTTT; CDR3: CASSYTGTGELFF
V: TRBV7-2; size: NA; J: TRBJ2-5; D: TRBD1; DNA: TGTGCCAGCAGCCTAAGCCAGGGGGCAAGAGAGACCCAGTACTTC; CDR3: CASSLSQGARETQYF
V: TRBV27; size: NA; J: TRBJ2-7; D: TRBD2; DNA: TGTGCCAGCAGTTTCACTAGCGGGGGTTACGAGCAGTACTTC; CDR3: CASSFTSGGYEQYF
V: TRBV2; size: NA; J: TRBJ1-6; D: NA; DNA: TGTGCCAGCAGTCCATCATCCTATAATTCACCCCTCCACTTT; CDR3: CASSPSSYNSPLHF
V: TRBV6-5; size: NA; J: TRBJ2-7; D: TRBD2; DNA: TGTGCCAGCATACCGGGACTAGCGGGTTTCTACGAGCAGTACTTC; CDR3: CASIPGLAGFYEQYF
V: TRBV9; size: NA; J: TRBJ2-2; D: TRBD2; DNA: TGTGCCAGCAGCTCACGACGCACTAGCGGGACCGGGGAGCTGTTTTTT; CDR3: CASSSRRTSGTGELFF
V: TRBV9; size: NA; J: TRBJ2-3; D: TRBD2; DNA: TGTGCCAGCAGCGTAGGGATAGCGGGAGATACGCAGTATTTT; CDR3: CASSVGIAGDTQYF
V: TRBV12-5; size: once; J: TRBJ2-2; D: TRBD1; DNA: TGTGCTAGTGGTTCCTGGACAGGGGGCATCGGGGAGCTGTTTTTT; CDR3: CASGSWTGGIGELFF
V: TRBV5-1; size: NA; J: TRBJ2-5; D: NA; DNA: TGCGCCAGCGCGACGGCAGGGAAACAAGAGACCCAGTACTTC; CDR3: CASATAGKQETQYF
V: TRBV5-6; size: NA; J: TRBJ2-3; D: NA; DNA: TGTGCCAGCAGCGCGGGCCTCCGAGTAGATACGCAGTATTTT; CDR3: CASSAGLRVDTQYF
V: TRBV12-3/TRBV12-4; size: NA; J: TRBJ1-5; D: NA; DNA: TGTGCCAGCAGTTTTACAGGGAATCAGCCCCAGCATTTT; CDR3: CASSFTGNQPQHF
V: TRBV12-3/TRBV12-4; size: once; J: TRBJ1-1; D: NA; DNA: TGTGCCAGCAGTTTTGGGGAGGCCACTGAAGCTTTCTTT; CDR3: CASSFGEATEAFF
V: TRBV3-1/TRBV3-2; size: NA; J: TRBJ1-2; D: NA; DNA: TGTGCCAGCAGCCAAGACGGAGGAGGGGCCTATATTGGCTACACCTTC; CDR3: CASSQDGGGAYIGYTF
V: TRBV19; size: NA; J: TRBJ1-5; D: NA; DNA: TGTGCCAGTAGTAGGGCAGGAATAAAGAAACAGCCCCAGCATTTT; CDR3: CASSRAGIKKQPQHF
V: TRBV11-2; size: NA; J: TRBJ2-5; D: NA; DNA: TGTGCCAGCAGCTTCGTCGTCTACCAAGAGACCCAGTACTTC; CDR3: CASSFVVYQETQYF
V: TRBV19; size: NA; J: TRBJ2-1; D: NA; DNA: TGTGCCAGTAGCCCGTCTCGGGGAGCTTACAATGAGCAGTTCTTC; CDR3: CASSPSRGAYNEQFF
V: TRBV27; size: NA; J: TRBJ1-1; D: NA; DNA: TGTGCCAGCAGTGGGGGACTTGAAGCTTTCTTT; CDR3: CASSGGLEAFF
V: TRBV14; size: NA; J: TRBJ2-2; D: NA; DNA: TGTGCCAGCAGCCAAGTGTATCCAGGTCCCGGGGAGCTGTTTTTT; CDR3: CASSQVYPGPGELFF
V: TRBV5-6; size: NA; J: TRBJ1-1; D: TRBD1; DNA: TGTGCCAGCAGCCGAGGACAGGGGGAGTTTTTT; CDR3: CASSRGQGEFF
V: TRBV6-4; size: NA; J: TRBJ2-3; D: TRBD2; DNA: TGTGCCAGCAGGGCTAGCGGGGCCTCAGATACGCAGTATTTT; CDR3: CASRASGASDTQYF